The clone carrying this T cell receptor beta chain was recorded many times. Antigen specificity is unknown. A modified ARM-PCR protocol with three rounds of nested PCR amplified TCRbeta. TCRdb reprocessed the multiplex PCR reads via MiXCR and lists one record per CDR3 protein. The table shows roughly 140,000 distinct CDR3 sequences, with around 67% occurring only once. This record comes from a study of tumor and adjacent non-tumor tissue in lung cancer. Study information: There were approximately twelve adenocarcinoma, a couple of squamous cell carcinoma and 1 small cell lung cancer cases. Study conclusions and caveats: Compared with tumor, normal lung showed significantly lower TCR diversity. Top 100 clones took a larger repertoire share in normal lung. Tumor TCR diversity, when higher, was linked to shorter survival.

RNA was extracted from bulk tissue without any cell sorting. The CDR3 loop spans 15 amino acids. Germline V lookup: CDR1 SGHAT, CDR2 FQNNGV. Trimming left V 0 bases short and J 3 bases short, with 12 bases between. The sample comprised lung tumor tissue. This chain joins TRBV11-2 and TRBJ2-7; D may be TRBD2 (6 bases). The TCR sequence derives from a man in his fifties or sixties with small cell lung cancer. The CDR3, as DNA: TGTGCCAGCAGCTTAGATATCGGGAGTTACTACGAGCAGTACGTC. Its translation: CASSLDIGSYYEQYV.